Each of the 26 T cell receptor beta chains below was sequenced from the same sample in a study of early T cells in non-severe SARS-CoV-2 infection. TCRdb reprocessed the 5' RACE reads with MiXCR, giving one entry per CDR3 protein. The sample contains some 54,000 distinct CDR3 sequences, roughly 9.7% of which appear only once. Sequenced material: whole blood. The receptor source for this set is an adult who was a healthcare worker with PCR-confirmed SARS-CoV-2 infection or an uninfected control (not recorded which).

This chain joins TRBV6-5 and TRBJ2-2; 10 positions agree with TRBD2. The CDR3 length is 17 residues. Trimming at V came to 6 bases and at J to 0 bases, leaving 7 bases not matched to a gene. Germline V lookup: CDR1 MNHEY, CDR2 SVGAGI. The CDR3 coding sequence is TGTGCCAGCAGGCCCGGGACTAGCGAGGCGAACACCGGGGAGCTGTTTTTT. Its protein product is CASRPGTSEANTGELFF.

In its sample, this clonotype was seen many times. The genes are TRBV7-2 and TRBJ1-1; D uncertain. Trimming took 0 bases from V and 1 from J, leaving 6 bases between them. The CDR3 runs to 14 residues. Germline V gives CDR1 SGHTA, CDR2 FQGNSA. CDR3 amino acids: CASSLAGTNTEAFF. The CDR3 region has the DNA TGTGCCAGCAGCTTAGCAGGTACGAACACTGAAGCTTTCTTT.

This clonotype was detected many times. The J gene is TRBJ1-5, the V gene TRBV20-1; 7 nucleotides agree with TRBD1. The CDR3 has 15 residues. Trimming cost V 6 bases and J 4 bases; bases outside gene matches: 12. Germline assignment: CDR1 DFQATT and CDR2 SNEGSKA (reference sequence). The CDR3 coding sequence is TGCAGTGCGCACCCGACAGGGTTGAGGAATCAGCCCCAGCATTTT. Translation gives CSAHPTGLRNQPQHF.

The chain recombines TRBV20-1 with TRBJ1-2; TRBD1 is a possible D gene (5 bases). CDR1 DFQATT and CDR2 SNEGSKA come from the germline V gene (reference sequence). The V gene lost 3 bases and the J gene lost 7 bases, with 18 bases spanning the gap. The CDR3 loop spans 14 amino acids. This CDR3 reads CSASSSTGLPGYTF. CDR3 DNA sequence: TGCAGTGCTAGCTCATCAACAGGTCTTCCTGGCTACACCTTC.

Relative to its sample, this clonotype is medium-sized. The V and J genes are TRBV7-9 and TRBJ2-7; TRBD2 might be the D (6 bases). Trimming removed 5 bases at V and 5 bases at J, with 10 bases between. This CDR3 spans 12 amino acids. Germline V gene lookup returns CDR1 SEHNR and CDR2 FQNEAQ (reference sequence). CDR3 nucleotides: TGTGCCAGCAGCGGAGGGGAGGACGAGCAGTACTTC. This gives the protein CASSGGEDEQYF. The variable domain in full, with the rest retrieved from reference TRBV7-9 and TRBJ2-7, is DTGVSQNPRHKITKRGQNVTFRCDPISEHNRLYWYRQTLGQGPEFLTYFQNEAQLEKSRLLSDRFSAERPKGSFSTLEIQRTEQGDSAMYLCASSGGEDEQYFGPGTRLTVT.

This rearrangement joins TRBV6-5 to TRBJ1-5, with 8 bases fitting TRBD1. The CDR3 is 19 amino acids. CDR1 and CDR2 from the germline V gene are MNHEY and SVGAGI. J lost 3 bases, V lost 5 bases, and 18 bases had no gene match. CDR3: CASSPSAPGQALYNQPQHF. The CDR3, as DNA: TGTGCCAGCAGTCCTTCGGCCCCGGGACAGGCGCTTTACAATCAGCCCCAGCATTTT.

This clonotype was observed at least ten times. This CDR3 reads CASSPRGGARSYEQYF. The CDR3 nucleotides are TGTGCCAGCAGTCCCAGGGGGGGGGCGCGCTCCTACGAGCAGTACTTC. V is TRBV12-3 or TRBV12-4 and J is TRBJ2-7; either TRBD1 or TRBD2 may fit D (7 bases each). V lost 5 bases and J lost 0, with 17 bases in between. The CDR3 extends over 16 amino acids.

This clonotype has only a few counts. The chain recombines TRBV6-6 with TRBJ2-7, with a possible D match to TRBD1 (6 bases). CDR1 MNHNY and CDR2 SVGAGI come from the germline V gene (reference sequence). Between the trimmed V and J ends, which lost 0 bases and 1 base, there was a span of 10 bases. The CDR3 loop spans 15 amino acids. The CDR3 is CASSYSSGQSYEQYF. The CDR3 region has the DNA TGTGCCAGCAGTTACTCATCAGGACAGTCCTACGAGCAGTACTTC.

Notes on this clonotype: A clone one base away is much larger, so this may be a read error. This sequence joins TRBV5-1 and TRBJ2-1; D not resolved. Trimming cost V 0 bases and J 3 bases, with 7 bases left between them. CDR3 length equals 14 residues. CDR1 is SGHRS and CDR2 is YFSETQ in the germline V gene. The CDR3: CASSLVTIYNEQFF. The CDR3 coding sequence is TGCGCCAGCAGCTTGGTTACCATCTACAATGAGCAGTTCTTC.

The sample holds many counts of this clonotype. The genes are TRBV4-3 and TRBJ2-1, with 13 bases identical to TRBD2. Trimming removed 0 bases from V and 8 bases from J; junction bases left unmatched: 13. CDR1 is LGHNA and CDR2 is YSLEER in the germline V gene. This CDR3 is 19 amino acids long. The CDR3 loop is CASSQEAVSGLAGVDEQFF. The CDR3 DNA is TGCGCCAGCAGCCAAGAAGCAGTCTCAGGACTAGCGGGAGTAGATGAGCAGTTCTTC.

The sample holds a few counts of this clonotype. Relative to the germline gene, one junction end is altered; a read error may explain this. V gene TRBV7-9 combines with J gene TRBJ2-2; a possible D gene is TRBD2 (5 bases). Germline values: CDR1 SEHNR, CDR2 FQNEAQ (reference sequence). The CDR3 is 14 amino acids. In DNA form, the CDR3 reads TGTGCCAGCAGCCTAGCTGGGAACACCGGGGAGCTGTTTTTT. The encoded protein is CASSLAGNTGELFF.

Ten or more counts support this clonotype. This chain uses TRBV29-1 with TRBJ2-7, with TRBD1 identical over 7 bases. The trim removed 4 bases at V and 6 bases at J, leaving 9 bases unmatched. This CDR3 spans 13 amino acids. Germline values: CDR1 SQVTM, CDR2 ANQGSEA. This chain's CDR3 is CSVAGRQGPEQYF. CDR3 DNA sequence: TGCAGCGTTGCGGGGCGACAGGGACCCGAGCAGTACTTC.

V gene TRBV6-5 combines with J gene TRBJ1-5; 7 bases are a match to TRBD1. The trim removed 0 bases at V and 2 bases at J, leaving 4 bases unmatched. The CDR3 is 16 residues long. Looked up from germline, CDR1 is MNHEY and CDR2 is SVGAGI. CDR3 in DNA: TGTGCCAGCAGTTACTCTAGGGGGCAAGGCAATCAGCCCCAGCATTTT. This encodes CASSYSRGQGNQPQHF.

This clonotype was seen a handful of times. The chain couples TRBV5-1 to TRBJ2-7; D unresolved. Trimming left V 0 bases short and J 6 bases short, with 7 bases between. The CDR3 runs 12 residues. In germline, CDR1 is SGHRS, CDR2 YFSETQ. CDR3 DNA: TGCGCCAGCAGCTTGGAGTGGGGCGAGCAGTACTTC. Protein product: CASSLEWGEQYF.

This clonotype was detected only a few times. The chain uses TRBV2 and TRBJ2-5; no definite D call. There are 12 residues in the CDR3. V shed 10 bases and J shed 5 bases, with 14 bases lying between them. CDR1 and CDR2 from the germline V gene are SNHLY and FYNNEI. The CDR3 region has the DNA TGTGCCACCCTAGAAGTGGGCGAGACCCAGTACTTC. Its protein product is CATLEVGETQYF.

The sample holds a few counts of this clonotype. The chain recombines TRBV4-3 with TRBJ1-2; D is unclear. V lost 0 bases and J 2 bases, leaving 10 bases between the germline ends. The CDR3 is made up of 15 amino acids. The germline CDR1 and CDR2 sequences are LGHNA and YSLEER. CDR3 bases: TGCGCCAGCAGCCAAGATATTGGGCCGAACTATGGCTACACCTTC. Translating gives CASSQDIGPNYGYTF.

This clonotype was observed many times. The chain combines TRBV7-9 with TRBJ2-5; TRBD1 aligns across 7 bases. V lost 2 bases and J lost 2; bases outside the gene matches: 5. The germline CDR1 and CDR2 sequences are SEHNR and FQNEAQ (reference sequence). CDR3 size: 15 residues. The CDR3 protein is CASSLNRGTQETQYF. The CDR3 bases are TGTGCCAGCAGCTTAAACAGGGGAACACAAGAGACCCAGTACTTC.

The table lists this clonotype with many counts. This chain uses TRBV4-2 with TRBJ1-2; tentative D call: TRBD1 (6 bases). Between the trimmed V and J ends, which lost 0 bases and 2 bases, there was a span of 19 bases. The CDR3 is made up of 18 amino acids. From germline, CDR1 is LGHNA and CDR2 YNFKEQ. CDR3 loop: CASSQDLSSGARNYGYTF. As DNA, the CDR3 is TGTGCCAGCAGCCAAGATTTGTCTTCGGGGGCGCGGAACTATGGCTACACCTTC.

This clonotype was seen repeatedly, ten times or more. This chain connects TRBV20-1 to TRBJ2-1; weak D call: TRBD1 (6 bases). The CDR3 consists of 14 residues. Trimming cost V 5 bases and J 7 bases, with 18 bases left between them. CDR1 is DFQATT and CDR2 is SNEGSKA in the germline V gene (reference sequence). This CDR3 is CSAPYRRGSNEQFF. The CDR3 nucleotides read TGCAGTGCTCCGTACCGTAGGGGGAGTAATGAGCAGTTCTTC.

This clonotype was detected many times. The genes are TRBV5-4 and TRBJ2-1; D is unresolved. The V and J ends lost 0 bases and 3 bases respectively, with 16 bases between them. Germline V CDR1 and CDR2: SGHNT, YYREEE (reference sequence). The CDR3 has 17 residues. The CDR3 region has the DNA TGTGCCAGCAGCTTGGATGCAGGCCTGCGTCGCTACAATGAGCAGTTCTTC. Its protein is CASSLDAGLRRYNEQFF. Full variable domain (outside the CDR3, taken from reference TRBV5-4 and TRBJ2-1): ETGVTQSPTHLIKTRGQQVTLRCSSQSGHNTVSWYQQALGQGPQFIFQYYREEENGRGNFPPRFSGLQFPNYSSELNVNALELDDSALYLCASSLDAGLRRYNEQFFGPGTRLTVL.

This clonotype has more than one count but fewer than ten. The genes are TRBV5-8 and TRBJ2-5, with D hard to call. The CDR3 is 13 amino acids. CDR1 SGHTS and CDR2 YDEGEE come from the germline V gene. Trimming removed 2 bases at V and 3 bases at J, with 8 bases between. The CDR3 protein is CASSLRVKETQYF. In DNA form, the CDR3 reads TGTGCCAGCAGCTTACGGGTGAAAGAGACCCAGTACTTC. The complete variable domain, with remaining parts taken from reference TRBV5-8 and TRBJ2-5, reads EAGVTQSPTHLIKTRGQQATLRCSPISGHTSVYWYQQALGLGLQFLLWYDEGEERNRGNFPPRFSGRQFPNYSSELNVNALELEDSALYLCASSLRVKETQYFGPGTRLLVL.

This clonotype was recorded many times. The chain couples TRBV12-3 or TRBV12-4 to TRBJ2-3; 8 bases line up with TRBD2. V shed 6 bases, J shed 6 bases, and the junction held 11 bases outside the gene matches. The CDR3 runs to 15 residues. The DNA of the CDR3 is TGTGCCAGCAGGCTCCTCGGGACTAGGTGGGATACGCAGTATTTT. Its protein is CASRLLGTRWDTQYF.

In this sample, this clonotype turned up many times. The chain joins TRBV24-1 to TRBJ2-7, with 8 bases matching TRBD2. Per germline, CDR1 KGHDR and CDR2 SFDVKD. This CDR3 comprises 16 residues. J lost 3 bases, V lost 0 bases, and 6 bases had no gene match. The CDR3 DNA reads as TGTGCCACCAGTGATTTGGCGGGAGGAGGACACTACGAGCAGTACTTC. It specifies CATSDLAGGGHYEQYF.

This clonotype was recorded at least ten times. V and J are TRBV7-3 and TRBJ2-1, with a tentative D call TRBD2 (5 bases). The CDR3 extends over 17 amino acids. V was clipped by 2 bases and J by 8 bases, with 22 bases between them. Germline V gene lookup returns CDR1 SGHTA and CDR2 FQGTGA. The DNA of the CDR3 is TGTGCCAGCAGCTTACAGCCGACCGGGATTCTCGGAGATGAGCAGTTCTTC. Its translation is CASSLQPTGILGDEQFF.

With respect to this clonotype: One base away lies a much larger clone, so this may be a sequencing read error. This chain connects TRBV7-9 to TRBJ2-1; D is uncertain. CDR1 is SEHNR, CDR2 FQNEAQ, per germline (reference sequence). V was shortened by 4 bases and J by 8 bases, with 18 bases between the two germline ends. The CDR3 loop spans 15 amino acids. The CDR3 spells CASSSRARIFDEQFF. CDR3 in DNA: TGTGCCAGCAGCTCTCGAGCGAGAATTTTTGATGAGCAGTTCTTC.

This clonotype occurred a few times. The chain uses TRBV4-2 and TRBJ2-1; D is unclear. CDR3 size: 16 residues. Germline CDR1 is LGHNA and CDR2 is YNFKEQ. V lost 0 bases and J lost 3, with 12 bases in between. The DNA of the CDR3 is TGTGCCAGCAGCCAAGAACCAACGGGTGTCTACAATGAGCAGTTCTTC. It codes for CASSQEPTGVYNEQFF.